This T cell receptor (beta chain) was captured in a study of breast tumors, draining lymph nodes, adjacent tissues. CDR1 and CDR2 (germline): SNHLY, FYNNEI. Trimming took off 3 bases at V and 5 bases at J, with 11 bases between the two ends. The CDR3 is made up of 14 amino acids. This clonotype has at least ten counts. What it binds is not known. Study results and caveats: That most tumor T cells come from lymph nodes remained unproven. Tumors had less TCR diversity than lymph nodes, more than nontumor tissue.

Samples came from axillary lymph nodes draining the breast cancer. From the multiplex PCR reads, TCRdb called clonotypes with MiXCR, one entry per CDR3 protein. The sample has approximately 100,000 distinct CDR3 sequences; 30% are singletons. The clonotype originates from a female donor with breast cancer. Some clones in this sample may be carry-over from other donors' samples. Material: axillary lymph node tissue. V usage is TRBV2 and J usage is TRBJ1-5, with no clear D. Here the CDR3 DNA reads TGTGCCAGCAGTGATATGCCATCGGATCAGCCCCAGCATTTT. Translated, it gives CASSDMPSDQPQHF.